A single sample gave rise to the 14 T cell receptor beta chains below, sequenced in a study of PD-L1 blockade in urothelial cancer. As to time point: peripheral blood 6 weeks after treatment start. Sequencing was performed with immunoSEQ multiplex PCR; in TCRdb, only in-frame clones are kept and a portion is missing. Of approximately 44,000 clones in the sample, 91% were seen once. Sequencing was performed on PBMCs, taken around atezolizumab (anti-PD-L1) treatment. The receptor source for this set is a man aged 65 to 85 with urothelial cancer.

The chain has TRBV5-1 and TRBJ2-2; TRBD1 matches at 8 bases. The CDR3 totals 15 residues. Losses at the gene ends were 8 bases for V and 6 bases for J; bases not matched to a gene: 12. The germline V gene has CDR1 SGHRS and CDR2 YFSETQ. This chain's CDR3 is CASSSGGVRPGELFF. The CDR3 DNA sequence: TGCGCCAGTTCCTCAGGGGGCGTAAGGCCCGGGGAGCTGTTTTTT.

The chain is built from TRBV2 and TRBJ2-1; no clear D. The V gene's germline CDR1 is SNHLY and CDR2 FYNNEI. The CDR3 length is 16 residues. The V gene lost 3 bases and the J gene lost 4 bases, with 16 bases spanning the gap. The CDR3 DNA reads TGTGCCAGCAGTGATTATTCGTATACAGCTTACAATGAGCAGTTCTTC. Protein sequence: CASSDYSYTAYNEQFF.

This chain joins TRBV5-1 and TRBJ2-1; 11 nucleotides match TRBD2. The CDR3 is 16 amino acids. Looked up from germline, CDR1 is SGHRS and CDR2 is YFSETQ. Trimming removed 4 bases from V and 5 bases from J; junction bases left unmatched: 8. The CDR3 DNA reads as TGCGCCAGCAGCCGCAAAGTTAGCGGGGGGGACAATGAGCAGTTCTTC. Encoded protein: CASSRKVSGGDNEQFF.

The chain links TRBV12-2 to TRBJ1-4; TRBD1 is the table's D call and was not checked against the DNA. TRBV12-2 has pseudogene status. The CDR3 extends over 16 amino acids. The CDR3 coding sequence is TGTGCAAGTCGCTTCCGGACAGGGGGGACTAATGAAAAACTGTTTTTT. Amino acid sequence: CASRFRTGGTNEKLFF.

This clone was observed a handful of times. The genes are TRBV5-4 and TRBJ2-7; D possibly corresponds to TRBD1 (7 bases). Trimming cost V 4 bases and J 3 bases, with 23 bases left between them. Germline CDR1 reads SGHNT; CDR2 reads YYREEE (reference sequence). CDR3 length: 17 residues. CDR3 in amino acids: CASSNYGGAGGYYEQYF. DNA of the CDR3: TGTGCCAGCAGCAACTACGGAGGGGCAGGGGGATACTACGAGCAGTACTTC.

The CDR3 reads CASSVRTDLGQGMNTEAFF. CDR3 sequence (DNA): TGTGCCAGCAGCGTCCGAACTGATCTAGGACAGGGTATGAACACTGAAGCTTTCTTT. J is TRBJ1-1 and V is TRBV9; the match to TRBD1 covers 8 bases. Per the germline V gene, CDR1 is SGDLS and CDR2 is YYNGEE. The V segment lost 2 bases and the J segment 0 bases; nucleotides outside the gene matches: 15. The CDR3 length is 19 residues.

The gene calls are TRBV30 and TRBJ2-1; 12 bases are a match to TRBD2. Trimming removed 4 bases from V and 8 bases from J; junction bases left unmatched: 12. This CDR3 has 16 amino acids. Germline CDR1 is GTSNPN and CDR2 is SVGIG (reference sequence). CDR3 coding DNA: TGTGCCTGGACACCTCCGGGACTAGCGGGTCGTCATGAGCAGTTCTTC. Its translation: CAWTPPGLAGRHEQFF.

The chain is built from TRBV7-3 and TRBJ2-7, with 10 nucleotides matching TRBD1. Unmatched junction bases numbered 7, after V lost 2 bases and J lost 3 bases. There are 16 residues in the CDR3. Germline V gene lookup returns CDR1 SGHTA and CDR2 FQGTGA. CDR3 nucleotides: TGTGCCAGCAGCTTATTCGGGACAGGGGACATCTACGAGCAGTACTTC. This gives the protein CASSLFGTGDIYEQYF.

Written as DNA, the CDR3 is TGTGCCAGCAGCCAAGAGGCGACTAGCAGTGCCAATGAGCAGTTCTTC. The encoded protein is CASSQEATSSANEQFF. J is TRBJ2-1 and V is TRBV4-2, with TRBD2 matching over 7 bases. CDR3 length: 16 residues. V lost 0 bases to trimming and J lost 6 bases; unmatched junction nucleotides: 8. The V gene's germline CDR1 is LGHNA and CDR2 YNFKEQ.

This clone was seen only a few times. The chain links TRBV29-1 to TRBJ1-1; D may be TRBD1 (6 bases). CDR3 size: 13 residues. In germline, CDR1 is SQVTM, CDR2 ANQGSEA. Trimming cost V 1 base and J 5 bases, with 11 bases left between them. The CDR3 DNA is TGCAGCGTTGAAGCAGGGGCGGGTACTGAAGCTTTCTTT. It yields the protein CSVEAGAGTEAFF.

The CDR3, as DNA: TGCGCCAGCAGCTTTCTCGGGGGAGGGGACACAGATACGCAGTATTTT. Translation: CASSFLGGGDTDTQYF. This sequence joins TRBV5-1 and TRBJ2-3; TRBD2 agrees at 7 bases. Trimming took 2 bases from V and 2 from J; bases not matched to a gene: 8. The CDR3 has 16 amino acids. Germline V CDR1 and CDR2: SGHRS, YFSETQ.

The rearrangement uses TRBV5-8 and TRBJ2-5; maybe TRBD1 (5 bases). Deletions cut 0 bases from V and 2 bases from J, with 5 bases between. CDR1 is SGHTS and CDR2 is YDEGEE in the germline V gene. CDR3 length: 13 residues. In DNA form, the CDR3 reads TGTGCCAGCAGCTTGGGACAGCAAGAGACCCAGTACTTC. Translation gives CASSLGQQETQYF.

The rearrangement joins TRBV15 to TRBJ2-2, with D unclear. V shed 1 base and J shed 0 bases, with 9 bases lying between them. CDR1 and CDR2 from the germline V gene are LNHNV and YYDKDF (reference sequence). CDR3 size: 16 residues. CDR3 sequence: CATSRGHSANTGELFF. CDR3 in DNA: TGTGCCACCAGCAGAGGGCACAGTGCGAACACCGGGGAGCTGTTTTTT.

The chain links TRBV6-5 to TRBJ2-7, with 7 bases that match TRBD1. The CDR3 runs to 16 residues. The J segment lost 2 bases and the V segment lost 4 bases, leaving 11 bases of the junction unmatched. Looked up from germline, CDR1 is MNHEY and CDR2 is SVGAGI. CDR3 bases: TGTGCCAGCAGTTCCTTGAGGGGACAGCATACCTACGAGCAGTACTTC. It codes for CASSSLRGQHTYEQYF.